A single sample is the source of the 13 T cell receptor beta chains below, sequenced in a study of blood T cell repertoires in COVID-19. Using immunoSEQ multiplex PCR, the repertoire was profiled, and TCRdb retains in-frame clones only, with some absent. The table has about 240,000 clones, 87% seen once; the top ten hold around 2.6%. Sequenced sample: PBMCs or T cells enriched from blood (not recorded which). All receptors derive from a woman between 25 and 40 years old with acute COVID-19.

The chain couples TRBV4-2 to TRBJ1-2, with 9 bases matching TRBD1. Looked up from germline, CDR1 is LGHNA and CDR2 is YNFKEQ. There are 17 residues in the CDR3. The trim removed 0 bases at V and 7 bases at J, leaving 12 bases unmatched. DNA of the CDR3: TGTGCCAGCAGCCAAGATCTTAACCCGGGACAGGGTGCTGGCTACACCTTC. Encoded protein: CASSQDLNPGQGAGYTF.

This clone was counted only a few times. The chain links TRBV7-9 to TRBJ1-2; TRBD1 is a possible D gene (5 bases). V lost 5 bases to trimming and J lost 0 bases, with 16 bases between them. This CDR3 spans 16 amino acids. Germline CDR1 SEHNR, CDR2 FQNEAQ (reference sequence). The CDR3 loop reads CASSRSYLTANYGYTF. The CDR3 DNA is TGTGCCAGCAGCCGATCGTACTTGACAGCTAACTATGGCTACACCTTC. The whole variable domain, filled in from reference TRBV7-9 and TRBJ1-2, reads DTGVSQNPRHKITKRGQNVTFRCDPISEHNRLYWYRQTLGQGPEFLTYFQNEAQLEKSRLLSDRFSAERPKGSFSTLEIQRTEQGDSAMYLCASSRSYLTANYGYTFGSGTRLTVV.

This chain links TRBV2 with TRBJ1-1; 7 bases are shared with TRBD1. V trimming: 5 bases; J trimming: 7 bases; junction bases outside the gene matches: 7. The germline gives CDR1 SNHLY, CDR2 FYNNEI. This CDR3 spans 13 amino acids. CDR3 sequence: CASSPGTAIEAFF. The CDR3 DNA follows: TGTGCCAGCAGTCCCGGGACAGCGATTGAAGCTTTCTTT.

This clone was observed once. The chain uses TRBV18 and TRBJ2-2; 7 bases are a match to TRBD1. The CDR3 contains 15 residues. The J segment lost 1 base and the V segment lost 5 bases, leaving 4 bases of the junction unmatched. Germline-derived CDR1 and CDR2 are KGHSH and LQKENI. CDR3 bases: TGTGCCAGCTCATCCGGGACAGAGAACACCGGGGAGCTGTTTTTT. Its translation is CASSSGTENTGELFF.

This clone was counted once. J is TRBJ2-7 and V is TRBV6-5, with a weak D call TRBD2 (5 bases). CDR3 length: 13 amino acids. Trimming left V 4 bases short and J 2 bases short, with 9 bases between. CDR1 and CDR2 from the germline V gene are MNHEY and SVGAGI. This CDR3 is CASSFAGTYEQYF. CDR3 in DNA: TGTGCCAGCAGTTTCGCCGGGACCTACGAGCAGTACTTC.

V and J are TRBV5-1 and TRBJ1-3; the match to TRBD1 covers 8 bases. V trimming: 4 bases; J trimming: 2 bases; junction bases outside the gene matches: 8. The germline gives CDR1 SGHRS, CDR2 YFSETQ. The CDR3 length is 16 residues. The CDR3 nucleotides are TGCGCCAGCAGCCAGACAGGGGTCCCCCCTGGAAACACCATATATTTT. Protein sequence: CASSQTGVPPGNTIYF.

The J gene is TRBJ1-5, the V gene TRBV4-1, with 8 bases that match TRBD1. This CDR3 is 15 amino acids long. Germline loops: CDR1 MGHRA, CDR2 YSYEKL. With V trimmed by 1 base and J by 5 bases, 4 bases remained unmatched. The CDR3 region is CASSQGTGRDQPQHF. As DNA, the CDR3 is TGCGCCAGCAGCCAAGGGACAGGGAGGGATCAGCCCCAGCATTTT.

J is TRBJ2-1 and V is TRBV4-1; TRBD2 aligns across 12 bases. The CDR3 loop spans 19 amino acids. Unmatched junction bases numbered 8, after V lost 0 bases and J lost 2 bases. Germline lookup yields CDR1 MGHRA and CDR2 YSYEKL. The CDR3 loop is CASSQDQASGGAAYNEQFF. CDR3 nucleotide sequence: TGCGCCAGCAGCCAAGATCAGGCTAGCGGGGGGGCCGCCTACAATGAGCAGTTCTTC.

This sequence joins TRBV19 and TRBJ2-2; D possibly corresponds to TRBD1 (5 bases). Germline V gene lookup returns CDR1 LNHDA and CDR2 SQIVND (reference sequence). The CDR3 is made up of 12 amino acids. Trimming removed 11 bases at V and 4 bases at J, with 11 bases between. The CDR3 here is CALGARTGELFF. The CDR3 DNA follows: TGTGCCTTAGGGGCGCGCACCGGGGAGCTGTTTTTT.

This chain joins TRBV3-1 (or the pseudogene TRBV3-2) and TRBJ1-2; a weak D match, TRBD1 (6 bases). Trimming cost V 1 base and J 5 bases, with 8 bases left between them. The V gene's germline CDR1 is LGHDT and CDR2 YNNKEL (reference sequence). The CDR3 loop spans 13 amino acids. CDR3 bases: TGTGCCAGCAGCCAAGGACAGGTTTATGGCTACACCTTC. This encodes CASSQGQVYGYTF.

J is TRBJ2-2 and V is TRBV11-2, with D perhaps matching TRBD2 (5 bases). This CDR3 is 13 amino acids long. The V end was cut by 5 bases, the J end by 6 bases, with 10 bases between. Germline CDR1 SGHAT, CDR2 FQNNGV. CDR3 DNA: TGTGCCAGCAGCCGGCGGGTGGCCGGGGAGCTGTTTTTT. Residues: CASSRRVAGELFF.

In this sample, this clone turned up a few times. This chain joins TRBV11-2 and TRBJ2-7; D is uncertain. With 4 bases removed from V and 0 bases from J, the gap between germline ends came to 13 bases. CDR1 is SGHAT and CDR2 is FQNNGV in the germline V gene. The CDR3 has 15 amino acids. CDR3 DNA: TGTGCCAGCAGCTCCTTAACCTTGAGCTCCTACGAGCAGTACTTC. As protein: CASSSLTLSSYEQYF.

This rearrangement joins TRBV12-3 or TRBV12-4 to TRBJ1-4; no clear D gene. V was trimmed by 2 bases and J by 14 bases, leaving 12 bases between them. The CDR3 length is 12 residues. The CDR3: CASSLPRASLFF. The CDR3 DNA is TGTGCCAGCAGTTTACCCCGAGCTTCCCTGTTTTTT.